These 31 T cell receptor beta chains share one sample of origin, sequenced in a study of HIV-infected patients and healthy controls. 500 ng RNA was reverse transcribed with alpha and beta constant-region primers. Using multiplexing indices, alpha and beta chain libraries were generated apart by chain-specific third strand synthesis. TCRdb passed the 5' RACE reads through MiXCR, listing each CDR3 protein once. The data hold fewer than 20,000 distinct CDR3 sequences, with 9.5% to 15% observed a single time. The repertoire came from unfractionated whole blood and reflected all unsorted peripheral T cells. Sequencing used blood. The origin of the receptors is an adult in good health.

The V gene is TRBV5-1, the J gene TRBJ2-1, with D perhaps TRBD1 (6 bases). This CDR3 has 14 residues. CDR1 and CDR2 from the germline V gene are SGHRS and YFSETQ. Trimming took 2 bases from V and 4 from J, leaving 10 bases between them. In DNA, the CDR3 is TGCGCCAGCAGCTTCGATCAGGGGTACAATGAGCAGTTCTTC. This sequence encodes CASSFDQGYNEQFF.

The DNA of the CDR3 is TGTGCCAGCAGCTCACTCGGGGGTTATAGCACAGATACGCAGTATTTT. It encodes CASSSLGGYSTDTQYF. The rearrangement joins TRBV7-2 to TRBJ2-3; D possibly corresponds to TRBD2 (6 bases). This CDR3 has 16 residues. V was pared by 4 bases and J by 0 bases, with 14 bases between. Germline CDR1 is SGHTA and CDR2 is FQGNSA.

This clonotype was counted many times. The J gene is TRBJ1-5, the V gene TRBV28; D not resolved. Germline loops: CDR1 MDHEN, CDR2 SYDVKM. V lost 8 bases to trimming and J lost 3 bases, with 20 bases between them. This CDR3 has 16 residues. The CDR3 DNA is TGTGCCAGCCTCCCGGCGGCCGCGCGATCCAATCAGCCCCAGCATTTT. Its translation: CASLPAAARSNQPQHF.

Many counts were recorded for this clonotype. The rearrangement joins TRBV7-9 to TRBJ2-2, with 7 bases aligning to TRBD2. Germline V gene lookup returns CDR1 SEHNR and CDR2 FQNEAQ (reference sequence). This CDR3 contains 15 residues. After removal of 2 bases from V and 4 bases from J, the junction contained 4 bases not matched to a gene. The CDR3 region has the DNA TGTGCCAGCAGCTTATTGGGGGGGACCACCGGGGAGCTGTTTTTT. This translates into CASSLLGGTTGELFF.

This clonotype was counted ten times or more. The rearrangement joins TRBV2 to TRBJ1-1; the D is unclear. In germline, CDR1 is SNHLY, CDR2 FYNNEI. The CDR3 spans 11 residues. Trimming stripped 6 bases from V and 2 bases from J, with 4 bases between. The DNA of the CDR3 is TGTGCCAGCAGCCCAAACACTGAAGCTTTCTTT. As protein: CASSPNTEAFF.

The genes are TRBV7-2 and TRBJ1-2; D gene ambiguous. The V gene's germline CDR1 is SGHTA and CDR2 FQGNSA. The CDR3 contains 11 residues. V shed 3 bases and J shed 6 bases, with 5 bases lying between them. The CDR3 loop reads CASSFIDGYTF. The CDR3 DNA reads TGTGCCAGCAGCTTCATAGATGGCTACACCTTC.

This clonotype came up many times. The chain carries TRBV7-2 and TRBJ1-4; maybe TRBD1 (5 bases). Germline V lookup: CDR1 SGHTA, CDR2 FQGNSA. The CDR3 has 16 residues. Trimming took 1 base from V and 12 from J, leaving 21 bases between them. The CDR3 bases are TGTGCCAGCAGCTTAGGAAGGGGCCGTGTGGGAGGGGAACTGTTTTTT. Its protein is CASSLGRGRVGGELFF.

This clonotype was observed at least ten times. The chain is built from TRBV18 and TRBJ1-4, with D possibly TRBD1 on 5 matching bases. From germline, CDR1 is KGHSH and CDR2 LQKENI. The germline V and J ends were trimmed by 3 bases and 8 bases, with 16 bases remaining between them. The CDR3 sequence is 15 residues long. Written as DNA, the CDR3 is TGTGCCAGCTCACCTGCAGCAGGGAAAAAAGAAAAACTGTTTTTT. Protein: CASSPAAGKKEKLFF. Supplemented by reference TRBV18 and TRBJ1-4, the full variable domain reads NAGVMQNPRHLVRRRGQEARLRCSPMKGHSHVYWYRQLPEEGLKFMVYLQKENIIDESGMPKERFSAEFPKEGPSILRIQQVVRGDSAAYFCASSPAAGKKEKLFFGSGTQLSVL.

At least ten counts were recorded for this clonotype. V and J are TRBV7-3 and TRBJ2-3; 10 bases map to TRBD2. V dropped 4 bases and J dropped 4; count of bases not matched to a gene: 11. Per the germline V gene, CDR1 is SGHTA and CDR2 is FQGTGA. This CDR3 contains 17 residues. The CDR3 is CASSSGLLAGGADTQYF. The CDR3 coding sequence is TGTGCCAGCAGCTCAGGCCTCTTAGCGGGGGGAGCAGATACGCAGTATTTT.

By share, this clonotype counts as medium-sized. V and J are TRBV7-2 and TRBJ2-3, with D possibly TRBD1 on 5 matching bases. V gave up 7 bases and J gave up 3 bases, with 20 bases separating them. The CDR3 contains 16 residues. CDR1 is SGHTA and CDR2 is FQGNSA in the germline V gene. The CDR3 region has the DNA TGTGCCAGCACCCCTCCGGCAGGGCAGTGGACAGATACGCAGTATTTT. This gives the protein CASTPPAGQWTDTQYF. Full variable domain (outside the CDR3, taken from reference TRBV7-2 and TRBJ2-3): GAGVSQSPSNKVTEKGKDVELRCDPISGHTALYWYRQSLGQGLEFLIYFQGNSAPDKSGLPSDRFSAERTGGSVSTLTIQRTQQEDSAVYLCASTPPAGQWTDTQYFGPGTRLTVL.

This clonotype was seen many times. V gene TRBV29-1 combines with J gene TRBJ1-4; D ambiguous. Trimming removed 4 bases at V and 6 bases at J, with 15 bases between. Germline CDR1 and CDR2: SQVTM and ANQGSEA. CDR3 length: 14 residues. DNA of the CDR3: TGCAGCGTTGTTACATCCGGAGCTCATGAAAAACTGTTTTTT. It encodes CSVVTSGAHEKLFF.

This clonotype was seen at least ten times. The chain carries TRBV18 and TRBJ2-3; TRBD2 agrees at 8 bases. The V gene's germline CDR1 is KGHSH and CDR2 LQKENI. Trimming cost V 2 bases and J 2 bases; bases outside gene matches: 3. The CDR3 has 15 residues. The CDR3 DNA reads as TGTGCCAGCTCACCAACTAGCGGAAACACAGATACGCAGTATTTT. Translated: CASSPTSGNTDTQYF.

This clonotype was found many times. V gene TRBV7-2 combines with J gene TRBJ2-7; 8 bases agree with TRBD1. The CDR3 runs to 15 residues. V lost 5 bases and J lost 0; bases outside the gene matches: 6. Per germline, CDR1 SGHTA and CDR2 FQGNSA. Here the CDR3 DNA reads TGTGCCAGCAGCCTGGACAGGGCTAACTCCTACGAGCAGTACTTC. It codes for CASSLDRANSYEQYF. The entire variable domain, with the rest obtained from reference TRBV7-2 and TRBJ2-7, is as follows: GAGVSQSPSNKVTEKGKDVELRCDPISGHTALYWYRQSLGQGLEFLIYFQGNSAPDKSGLPSDRFSAERTGGSVSTLTIQRTQQEDSAVYLCASSLDRANSYEQYFGPGTRLTVT.

This clonotype was counted ten times or more. The chain combines TRBV20-1 with TRBJ2-2; tentative D call: TRBD1 (6 bases). This CDR3 comprises 15 residues. V gave up 3 bases and J gave up 3 bases, with 14 bases separating them. Germline-derived CDR1 and CDR2 are DFQATT and SNEGSKA (reference sequence). The DNA of the CDR3 is TGCAGTGCTAGTCGGGGAAGGGGGTACACCGGGGAGCTGTTTTTT. Amino acids: CSASRGRGYTGELFF.

This clonotype was observed a few times. The V and J genes are TRBV12-5 and TRBJ1-5; 8 positions match TRBD1. The J segment lost 5 bases and the V segment lost 7 bases, leaving 16 bases of the junction unmatched. The CDR3 totals 17 residues. The germline V gene has CDR1 LGHNT and CDR2 FRNRAP. The CDR3 is CASVSSLGQGWHQPQHF. CDR3 sequence (DNA): TGTGCTAGTGTCTCTTCGCTCGGACAGGGATGGCATCAGCCCCAGCATTTT. Variable domain in full (rest from reference TRBV12-5 and TRBJ1-5): DARVTQTPRHKVTEMGQEVTMRCQPILGHNTVFWYRQTMMQGLELLAYFRNRAPLDDSGMPKDRFSAEMPDATLATLKIQPSEPRDSAVYFCASVSSLGQGWHQPQHFGDGTRLSIL.

The chain carries TRBV6-1 and TRBJ2-5, with a tentative D call TRBD1 (5 bases). The V end was cut by 7 bases, the J end by 4 bases, with 19 bases between. This CDR3 spans 15 amino acids. The V gene's germline CDR1 is MNHNS and CDR2 SASEGT. Here the CDR3 DNA reads TGTGCCAGCAACGAGCCCAGTAGGGGTAGAGAGACCCAGTACTTC. Its protein is CASNEPSRGRETQYF.

This clonotype has just one count. The chain has TRBV6-2 or TRBV6-3 and TRBJ2-7, with 8 bases identical to TRBD1. The CDR3 spans 15 residues. Germline V gives CDR1 MNHEY, CDR2 SVGEGT. The DNA for the CDR3 is TGTGAAAGAAGTCGCACAGGGGGAGGAGGAGACGAGCAGTACTTC. Encoded protein: CERSRTGGGGDEQYF.

The table lists this clonotype with many counts. The chain uses TRBV20-1 and TRBJ2-1, with D possibly being TRBD1 (6 bases). This CDR3 comprises 14 residues. Germline V gene sequence: CDR1 DFQATT, CDR2 SNEGSKA (reference sequence). The germline V and J ends were trimmed by 2 bases and 2 bases, with 10 bases remaining between them. CDR3 sequence (DNA): TGCAGTGCTAGAAGGGACATAGCCTACAATGAGCAGTTCTTC. It encodes CSARRDIAYNEQFF.

This chain uses TRBV10-3 with TRBJ1-2; D unclear. Per the germline V gene, CDR1 is ENHRY and CDR2 is SYGVKD. Deletions cut 6 bases from V and 1 base from J, with 9 bases between. The CDR3 is made up of 13 amino acids. The CDR3 here is CAIRRDVNYGYTF. Here the CDR3 DNA reads TGTGCCATCAGGCGAGACGTTAACTATGGCTACACCTTC.

This clonotype was found many times. The chain employs TRBV21-1 and TRBJ1-6; the D call of TRBD1 is as the table states it, not checked on the DNA. TRBV21-1 is a pseudogene locus. This CDR3 region has 19 residues. CDR3 protein: CASSKIGVATGPPGSPLHF. The CDR3 DNA reads as TGTGCCAGCAGCAAAATAGGGGTCGCGACAGGGCCGCCGGGCTCACCCCTCCACTTT.

This clonotype was seen at least ten times. V is TRBV6-2 or TRBV6-3 and J is TRBJ1-5; TRBD1 aligns across 7 bases. Germline lookup yields CDR1 MNHEY and CDR2 SVGEGT. Germline trimming cut 6 bases from V and 6 bases from J; bases unmatched to any gene: 11. The CDR3 spans 15 residues. As DNA, the CDR3 is TGTGCCAGCAGCGCTCATACAGGGGCAAGTCAGCCCCAGCATTTT. The encoded protein is CASSAHTGASQPQHF.

This clonotype was found a few times. The V gene is TRBV20-1, the J gene TRBJ2-4; no definite D call. The CDR3 runs to 15 residues. Germline-derived CDR1 and CDR2 are DFQATT and SNEGSKA (reference sequence). Deletions cut 6 bases from V and 0 bases from J, with 15 bases between. CDR3: CSAPAAPLAKNIQYF. Written as DNA, the CDR3 is TGCAGTGCCCCGGCGGCTCCACTAGCCAAAAACATTCAGTACTTC.

This clonotype was found a few times. The J gene is TRBJ1-2, the V gene TRBV6-5; D is undetermined. CDR1 is MNHEY, CDR2 SVGAGI, per germline. This CDR3 is built from 14 residues. V was clipped by 0 bases and J by 3 bases, with 8 bases between them. CDR3: CASSYSRTHYGYTF. The DNA for the CDR3 is TGTGCCAGCAGTTACTCAAGGACCCACTATGGCTACACCTTC.

V and J are TRBV28 and TRBJ2-7; weak D call: TRBD1 (6 bases). The CDR3 sequence is 17 residues long. Trimming cost V 5 bases and J 0 bases, with 20 bases left between them. Germline V gene lookup returns CDR1 MDHEN and CDR2 SYDVKM. CDR3 protein: CASSDYLTGISSYEQYF. The DNA for the CDR3 is TGTGCCAGCAGTGATTACCTTACAGGGATAAGCTCCTACGAGCAGTACTTC.

This clonotype was seen at least ten times. The chain is built from TRBV6-6 and TRBJ1-5; D is unclear. The CDR3 has 15 amino acids. The V end lost 0 bases, the J end lost 8 bases, and 14 bases lay between the germline ends. In germline, CDR1 is MNHNY, CDR2 SVGAGI (reference sequence). The CDR3 sequence: CASSYSRPPREPQHF. Written as DNA, the CDR3 is TGTGCCAGCAGTTACTCGAGGCCCCCCCGGGAGCCCCAGCATTTT.

In its sample, this clonotype was seen a few times. V usage is TRBV6-5 and J usage is TRBJ1-2; D not resolved. Germline V gives CDR1 MNHEY, CDR2 SVGAGI. CDR3 length: 12 residues. The V end lost 8 bases, the J end lost 10 bases, and 17 bases lay between the germline ends. The CDR3 DNA reads TGTGCCAGCTCATTCCTCCCCCCCCTCTACACCTTC. It yields the protein CASSFLPPLYTF.

This clonotype rates as medium-sized. The chain recombines TRBV20-1 with TRBJ2-2; a possible D gene is TRBD2 (5 bases). With 3 bases removed from V and 3 bases from J, the gap between germline ends came to 11 bases. Germline V gene sequence: CDR1 DFQATT, CDR2 SNEGSKA (reference sequence). The CDR3 is 14 amino acids. CDR3 region: CSARDFQDTGELFF. In DNA form, the CDR3 reads TGCAGTGCTAGGGACTTCCAAGACACCGGGGAGCTGTTTTTT.

Comments on this clonotype: The junction departs from germline at one end; a sequencing error may be responsible. The chain joins TRBV20-1 to TRBJ2-5; D possibly uses TRBD1 or TRBD2 (6 bases each). The CDR3 runs to 11 residues. Germline-derived CDR1 and CDR2 are DFQATT and SNEGSKA (reference sequence). The CDR3 sequence: CSASQRGAADF. The CDR3, as DNA: TGCAGTGCTAGCCAGAGGGGGGCCGCGGACTTC.

This clonotype was seen more than once but under ten times. The V gene is TRBV5-4, the J gene TRBJ1-2; D is ambiguous. The CDR3 spans 14 residues. V gave up 1 base and J gave up 3 bases, with 10 bases separating them. The V gene's germline CDR1 is SGHNT and CDR2 YYREEE (reference sequence). CDR3 DNA sequence: TGTGCCAGCAGCTTGACACGCGGAGACTATGGCTACACCTTC. As protein: CASSLTRGDYGYTF. The whole variable domain, filled in from reference TRBV5-4 and TRBJ1-2, reads ETGVTQSPTHLIKTRGQQVTLRCSSQSGHNTVSWYQQALGQGPQFIFQYYREEENGRGNFPPRFSGLQFPNYSSELNVNALELDDSALYLCASSLTRGDYGYTFGSGTRLTVV.

This clonotype was seen at least ten times. In nucleotides, the CDR3 is TGTGCCAGCAGTCTGGGACTACAGACTTACAATGAGCAGTTCTTC. The encoded protein is CASSLGLQTYNEQFF. This chain links TRBV6-5 with TRBJ2-1, with TRBD2 matching 7 bases. CDR3 length: 15 amino acids. V was clipped by 5 bases and J by 4 bases; unmatched bases: 8. Germline-derived CDR1 and CDR2 are MNHEY and SVGAGI.

Worth noting for this clonotype: Because it lacks the conserved phenylalanine or tryptophan at the end, this CDR3 is likely a read error. It is unclear where the CDR3 begins or ends on the DNA, so no DNA is shown, and the CDR3 is as TCRdb lists it. The chain is built from TRBV6-6 and TRBJ1-1. 11 amino acids form the CDR3, both terminal residues included. The germline V gene encodes CDR1 MNHNY and CDR2 SVGAGI (reference sequence). This CDR3 is CASRDGAGAGG.